This T cell receptor (beta chain) was documented in a study of cytomegalovirus exposure and HLA in healthy donors. Concerning this clone: Its antigen is unidentified.

Study-wide results and caveats: In a later analysis, most CMV-associated TCR beta chains appeared HLA-restricted. Among donors in an Asian-associated ancestry cluster, a later analysis reportedly found fewer N-insertions than the roughly 700-donor mean. The study dropped some indistinguishable V segments, TRBV6-2 and TRBV6-3 among them.

CDR3 length: 15 amino acids. Trimming cost V 8 bases and J 0 bases; bases outside gene matches: 6. Germline CDR1 is MNHEY and CDR2 is SVGAGI. Healthy individuals who donated bone marrow served as the donors. PCR was performed using 60 Vbeta and 13 Jbeta primers. Profiled with immunoSEQ multiplex PCR; TCRdb holds only in-frame clones, not every one. The data contain around 130,000 clones, about 80% of them singletons. The chain joins TRBV6-5 to TRBJ2-1, with TRBD2 matching 8 bases. The sequence was collected from a woman aged 50 to 65 in good health and CMV-seronegative. Material for sequencing was PBMCs. CDR3 coding DNA: TGTGCCAGCGCCGTAGCGGGACCCTCCTACAATGAGCAGTTCTTC. Protein sequence: CASAVAGPSYNEQFF.